This is a list of T cell receptor beta chains from one sample in a study of beta chain features in type 1 diabetes. Method: immunoSEQ multiplex PCR; TCRdb's copy keeps in-frame clones and lacks some. The profile covers about half a million clones, with around 28% appearing a single time and around 0.065% taken by the ten largest. The sample was naive CD4+ T cells from blood. The receptor set was obtained from a man between 18 and 35 years old in good health. Both conserved end residues are part of each CDR3. The D gene is left open where the match is weak. The listing skips clone size in some rows; elsewhere it reads once, few, many or a size class.

TRBV29-1,TRBJ1-1,few,-,CSVAGALGEAFF,TGCAGCGTTGCTGGGGCGCTAGGTGAAGCTTTCTTT
TRBV5-1,TRBJ2-1,-,TRBD2,CASSLMGLARSNEQFF,TGCGCCAGCAGCTTGATGGGACTAGCAAGAAGCAATGAGCAGTTCTTC
TRBV18,TRBJ2-7,-,-,CASSPEITYEQYF,TGTGCCAGCTCACCCGAAATCACCTACGAGCAGTACTTC
TRBV30,TRBJ1-2,-,-,CAWSVRGGNGYTF,TGTGCCTGGAGTGTACGCGGAGGGAATGGCTACACCTTC
TRBV27,TRBJ2-5,-,-,CASSRLYREQETQYF,TGTGCCAGTTCTCGGCTCTACAGGGAACAAGAGACCCAGTACTTC
TRBV14,TRBJ1-1,few,-,CASSLSVSTLNTEAFF,TGTGCCAGCAGCCTTTCTGTTTCAACGCTGAACACTGAAGCTTTCTTT
TRBV18,TRBJ2-1,few,-,CASSPTVRFDEQFF,TGTGCCAGCTCACCCACCGTGAGGTTTGATGAGCAGTTCTTC
TRBV5-1,TRBJ2-1,few,-,CASSLDRWGEQFF,TGCGCCAGCAGCTTGGACAGGTGGGGTGAGCAGTTCTTC
TRBV25-1,TRBJ2-3,few,TRBD1,CASSAGTATDTQYF,TGTGCCAGCAGCGCCGGGACAGCTACAGATACGCAGTATTTT
TRBV29-1,TRBJ2-7,-,TRBD2,CSVGGLAGDGQYF,TGCAGCGTTGGGGGGCTAGCGGGAGATGGGCAGTACTTC
TRBV7-6,TRBJ1-3,-,-,CASSDSGNTIYF,TGTGCCAGCAGCGACTCTGGAAACACCATATATTTT
TRBV4-3,TRBJ2-1,-,TRBD2,CASSQGLAGSTTYNEQFF,TGCGCCAGCAGCCAAGGACTAGCGGGGAGTACTACCTACAATGAGCAGTTCTTC
TRBV29-1,TRBJ1-1,-,TRBD1,CSVGTGDTEAFF,TGCAGCGTTGGTACAGGGGACACTGAAGCTTTCTTT
TRBV30,TRBJ1-1,few,-,CAWSVPNLNTEAFF,TGTGCCTGGAGTGTCCCGAATCTTAACACTGAAGCTTTCTTT
TRBV25-1,TRBJ1-2,-,-,CASSPPGERYGYTF,TGTGCCAGCAGTCCCCCAGGCGAACGCTATGGCTACACCTTC
TRBV21-1,TRBJ2-7,-,-,CASSKERTENEQYF,TGTGCCAGCAGCAAAGAAAGGACAGAAAACGAGCAGTACTTC
TRBV27,TRBJ2-1,-,TRBD2,CASSLPSGTSGYNEQFF,TGTGCCAGCAGTCTTCCCTCCGGGACTAGCGGATACAATGAGCAGTTCTTC
TRBV30,TRBJ2-2,-,-,CAWSVKGTGELFF,TGTGCCTGGAGTGTAAAGGGCACCGGGGAGCTGTTTTTT
TRBV15,TRBJ2-1,few,-,CATSRNNEQFF,TGTGCCACCAGCAGGAACAATGAGCAGTTCTTC
TRBV10-3,TRBJ2-5,few,-,CAISESRQGQETQYF,TGTGCCATCAGTGAGTCGAGGCAGGGGCAAGAGACCCAGTACTTC
TRBV15,TRBJ2-6,-,TRBD1,CATSRRTGPGGANVLTF,TGTGCCACCAGCAGACGGACAGGGCCGGGTGGGGCCAACGTCCTGACTTTC
TRBV28,TRBJ2-1,-,TRBD2,CASSSRTSGREQFF,TGTGCCAGCAGTTCCCGGACTAGCGGGAGAGAGCAGTTCTTC
TRBV2,TRBJ2-1,few,TRBD1,CASGQGLGAEQFF,TGTGCCAGCGGACAGGGACTGGGTGCTGAGCAGTTCTTC
TRBV5-4,TRBJ2-3,-,-,CASSRWGRITDTQYF,TGTGCCAGCAGCCGGTGGGGACGGATCACAGATACGCAGTATTTT
TRBV2,TRBJ2-7,-,TRBD2,CASRMTSGRYEQYF,TGTGCCAGCAGAATGACTAGCGGGAGATACGAGCAGTACTTC
TRBV5-1,TRBJ2-7,-,-,CASSLNRDSYEQYF,TGCGCCAGCAGCTTGAACAGGGACTCCTACGAGCAGTACTTC
TRBV11-2,TRBJ1-1,once,-,CASSFGSTPGAFF,TGTGCCAGCAGCTTTGGTTCAACCCCAGGGGCTTTCTTT
TRBV30,TRBJ2-7,-,TRBD2,CAWTDGLAGGYEQYF,TGTGCCTGGACGGACGGACTAGCGGGAGGCTACGAGCAGTACTTC